This T cell receptor (beta chain) was sequenced during a study of beta chain features in type 1 diabetes. The study's findings and limits: Cells with high TCR expression could be over-represented when cDNA is sequenced. For Type 1 diabetes patients, all four CD4+ subsets carried TCRB CDR3s that were moderately but significantly shorter.

Trimming left V 8 bases short and J 6 bases short, with 22 bases between. This CDR3 contains 15 residues. Germline CDR1 KGHSY, CDR2 FQNENV. A note on this clone: No antigen is known for it.

Expressed TCRB transcripts got sequenced, as all isolated RNA was reverse transcribed. The protocol was immunoSEQ multiplex PCR, while the TCRdb copy is restricted to in-frame clones and leaves out a portion. The sample holds over 650,000 clones, around 15% seen once. Material for sequencing was naive CD4+ T cells from blood. The TCR sequence derives from a man aged 18 to 35 with type 1 diabetes. The chain recombines TRBV16 with TRBJ1-2, with D uncertain. Here the CDR3 reads CASGYVHEGLDGYTF. The CDR3, as DNA: TGTGCCAGCGGCTACGTCCATGAAGGGTTAGATGGCTACACCTTC.